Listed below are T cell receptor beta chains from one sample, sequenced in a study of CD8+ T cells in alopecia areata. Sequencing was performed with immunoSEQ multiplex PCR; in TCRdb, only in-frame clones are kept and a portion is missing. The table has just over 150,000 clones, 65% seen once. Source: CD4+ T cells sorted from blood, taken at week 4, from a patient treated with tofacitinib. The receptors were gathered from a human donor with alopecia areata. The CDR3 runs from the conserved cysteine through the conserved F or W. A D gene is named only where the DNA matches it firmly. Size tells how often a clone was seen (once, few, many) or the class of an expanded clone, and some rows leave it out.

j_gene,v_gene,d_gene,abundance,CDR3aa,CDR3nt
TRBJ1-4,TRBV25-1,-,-,CASSEARQGKLFF,TGTGCCAGCAGCGAAGCGAGGCAGGGAAAACTGTTTTTT
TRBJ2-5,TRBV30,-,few,CAWSVHSGKETQYF,TGTGCCTGGAGTGTACACTCGGGAAAAGAGACCCAGTACTTC
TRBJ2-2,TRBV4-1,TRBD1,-,CASSARTGATTGELFF,TGCGCCAGCAGCGCCCGGACAGGGGCGACCACCGGGGAGCTGTTTTTT
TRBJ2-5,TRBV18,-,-,CASSPPVEETQYF,TGTGCCAGCTCACCACCCGTGGAGGAGACCCAGTACTTC
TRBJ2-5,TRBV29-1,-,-,CSVEKQGRETQYF,TGCAGCGTTGAAAAGCAGGGCAGGGAGACCCAGTACTTC
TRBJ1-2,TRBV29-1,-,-,CSVVGTVGGYTF,TGCAGCGTTGTGGGGACCGTGGGAGGCTACACCTTC
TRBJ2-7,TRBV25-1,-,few,CASSTGTSGAEQYF,TGTGCCAGCAGCACCGGGACATCAGGCGCCGAGCAGTACTTC
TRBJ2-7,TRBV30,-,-,CAWKEGSSYEQYF,TGTGCCTGGAAGGAGGGGAGCTCCTACGAGCAGTACTTC
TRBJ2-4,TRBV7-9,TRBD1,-,CASSLGQEKNIQYF,TGTGCCAGCAGCTTGGGACAGGAGAAAAACATTCAGTACTTC
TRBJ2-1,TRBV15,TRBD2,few,CATSRDLAGGRFF,TGTGCCACCAGCAGAGATCTGGCGGGGGGGCGATTCTTC
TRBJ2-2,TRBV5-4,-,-,CASSGGTLNTGELFF,TGTGCCAGCAGCGGAGGGACACTTAACACCGGGGAGCTGTTTTTT
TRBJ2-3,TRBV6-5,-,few,CASSYVGGSDTQYF,TGTGCCAGCAGTTACGTGGGGGGCTCAGATACGCAGTATTTT
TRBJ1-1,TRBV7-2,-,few,CASSPQRWGKNTEAFF,TGTGCCAGCAGCCCGCAAAGGTGGGGAAAGAACACTGAAGCTTTCTTT
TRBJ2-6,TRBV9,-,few,CASSVEAQIVASGANVLTF,TGTGCCAGCAGCGTAGAGGCTCAAATAGTTGCGTCTGGGGCCAACGTCCTGACTTTC
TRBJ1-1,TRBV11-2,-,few,CASSLSPGHTEAFF,TGTGCCAGCAGCTTAAGCCCGGGACACACTGAAGCTTTCTTT
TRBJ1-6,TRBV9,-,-,CASSVGHVSDSPLHF,TGTGCCAGCAGCGTAGGTCACGTCTCGGATTCACCCCTCCACTTT
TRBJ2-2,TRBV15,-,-,CATSRVVSNTGELFF,TGTGCCACCAGCAGAGTCGTTTCGAACACCGGGGAGCTGTTTTTT
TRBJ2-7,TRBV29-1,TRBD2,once,CSVKRGGISTYEQYF,TGCAGCGTTAAGCGGGGGGGTATAAGCACCTACGAGCAGTACTTC
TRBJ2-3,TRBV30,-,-,CAWSVRGTDTQYF,TGTGCCTGGAGTGTCAGAGGCACAGATACGCAGTATTTT
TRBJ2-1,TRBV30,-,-,CACNRDLPYNEQFF,TGTGCCTGCAACCGGGACTTACCATACAATGAGCAGTTCTTC
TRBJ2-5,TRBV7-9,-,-,CASSSEETQYF,TGTGCCAGCAGCTCGGAAGAGACCCAGTACTTC
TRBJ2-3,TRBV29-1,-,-,CSAGGGANTDTQYF,TGCAGCGCAGGTGGGGGGGCCAACACAGATACGCAGTATTTT
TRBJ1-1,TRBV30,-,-,CAWSVKVNTEAFF,TGTGCCTGGAGTGTAAAGGTGAACACTGAAGCTTTCTTT
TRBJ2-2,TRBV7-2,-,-,CASSFVRDSQKLGELFF,TGTGCCAGCAGCTTTGTTCGTGACAGCCAAAAACTCGGGGAGCTGTTTTTT
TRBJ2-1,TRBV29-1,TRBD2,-,CSVGQLAGGNEQFF,TGCAGCGTTGGTCAACTAGCGGGGGGCAATGAGCAGTTCTTC
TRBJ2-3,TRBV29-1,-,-,CSARPSNTDTQYF,TGCAGCGCCCGACCCTCAAACACAGATACGCAGTATTTT
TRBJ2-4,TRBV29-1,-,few,CSVMPESSIQYF,TGCAGCGTTATGCCCGAGTCTAGCATTCAGTACTTC
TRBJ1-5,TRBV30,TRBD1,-,CAAQGAGQPQHF,TGTGCCGCACAGGGGGCCGGTCAGCCCCAGCATTTT
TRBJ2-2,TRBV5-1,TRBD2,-,CASSPRTSGNTGELFF,TGCGCCAGCAGCCCGCGGACTAGCGGAAACACCGGGGAGCTGTTTTTT
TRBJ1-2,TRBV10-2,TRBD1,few,CASSGDEGARVYGYTF,TGCGCCAGCAGTGGGGATGAGGGGGCAAGGGTTTATGGCTACACCTTC
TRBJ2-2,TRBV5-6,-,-,CASSFKPGELFF,TGTGCCAGCAGCTTTAAACCCGGGGAGCTGTTTTTT
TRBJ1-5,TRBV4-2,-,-,CASSQAPSQANQPQHF,TGTGCCAGCAGCCAAGCGCCGAGCCAGGCAAATCAGCCCCAGCATTTT
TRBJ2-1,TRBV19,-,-,CASSADLLFNNEQFF,TGTGCCAGTAGCGCCGACCTCTTATTCAACAATGAGCAGTTCTTC
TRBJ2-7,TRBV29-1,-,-,CSAGGGAEQYF,TGCAGCGCCGGAGGAGGGGCCGAGCAGTACTTC
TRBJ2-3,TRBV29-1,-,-,CSVEGGLRDTQYF,TGCAGCGTTGAAGGGGGGCTAAGGGATACGCAGTATTTT
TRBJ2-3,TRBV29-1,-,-,CSVARGPDTQYF,TGCAGCGTTGCCAGGGGACCAGATACGCAGTATTTT
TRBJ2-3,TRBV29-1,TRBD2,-,CSVSGGAGTDTQYF,TGCAGCGTTTCCGGGGGGGCCGGGACAGATACGCAGTATTTT
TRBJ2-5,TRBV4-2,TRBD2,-,CASSKLGGETQYF,TGTGCCAGCAGCAAATTGGGAGGGGAGACCCAGTACTTC
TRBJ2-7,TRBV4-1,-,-,CASSHDGTLSYEQYF,TGCGCCAGCAGCCATGACGGGACACTCTCCTACGAGCAGTACTTC
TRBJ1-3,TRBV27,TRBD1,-,CASSSGTGPGNTIYF,TGTGCCAGCAGTTCCGGGACAGGGCCTGGAAACACCATATATTTT
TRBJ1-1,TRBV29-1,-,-,CSGGLLETEAFF,TGCAGCGGGGGTCTCCTAGAGACTGAAGCTTTCTTT
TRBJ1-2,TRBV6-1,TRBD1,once,CASSTTGGRGYTF,TGTGCCAGCAGTACCACAGGGGGACGAGGCTACACCTTC
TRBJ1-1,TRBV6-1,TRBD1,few,CASTPHGPGGAFF,TGTGCCAGCACCCCCCATGGCCCAGGGGGAGCTTTCTTT
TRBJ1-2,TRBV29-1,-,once,CSVERGTGYGYTF,TGCAGCGTTGAGCGGGGGACGGGCTATGGCTACACCTTC
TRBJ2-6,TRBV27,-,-,CASSSYISGANVLTF,TGTGCCAGCAGTTCCTACATCTCTGGGGCCAACGTCCTGACTTTC
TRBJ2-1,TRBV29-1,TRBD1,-,CSGETGGHEQFF,TGCAGCGGGGAGACAGGGGGCCATGAGCAGTTCTTC
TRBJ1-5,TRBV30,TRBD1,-,CAWSMGQGIQPQHF,TGTGCCTGGAGTATGGGACAGGGGATTCAGCCCCAGCATTTT
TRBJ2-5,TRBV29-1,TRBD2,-,CSARSSGAAQETQYF,TGCAGTGCCCGGTCTAGCGGTGCAGCTCAAGAGACCCAGTACTTC
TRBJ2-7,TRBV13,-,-,CASSARTLNYEQYF,TGTGCCAGCAGCGCCCGGACACTCAACTACGAGCAGTACTTC
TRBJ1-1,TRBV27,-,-,CASSFTPGATEAFF,TGTGCCAGCAGTTTCACCCCAGGGGCTACTGAAGCTTTCTTT
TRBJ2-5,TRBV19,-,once,CASTPTTDSGETQYF,TGTGCCAGTACCCCCACTACAGACTCTGGGGAGACCCAGTACTTC
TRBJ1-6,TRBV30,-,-,CAWRMGLSITLHF,TGTGCCTGGAGAATGGGCCTCTCAATAACCCTCCACTTT
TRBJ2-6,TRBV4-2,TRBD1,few,CASSRSQGAGANVLTF,TGTGCCAGCAGCCGTTCACAGGGGGCTGGGGCCAACGTCCTGACTTTC
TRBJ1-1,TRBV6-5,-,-,CAATGGGMNTEAFF,TGTGCCGCCACGGGGGGAGGCATGAACACTGAAGCTTTCTTT
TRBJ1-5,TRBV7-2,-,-,CASSLKVQRNQPQHF,TGTGCCAGCAGCTTAAAGGTACAGCGCAATCAGCCCCAGCATTTT
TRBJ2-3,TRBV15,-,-,CATSRDWGGADTQYF,TGTGCCACCAGCAGGGACTGGGGCGGGGCGGATACGCAGTATTTT
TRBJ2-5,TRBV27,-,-,CASRSLAAGETQYF,TGTGCCAGCAGATCTCTAGCCGCTGGGGAGACCCAGTACTTC
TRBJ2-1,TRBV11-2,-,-,CASSPILHNEQFF,TGTGCCAGCAGCCCAATCCTGCACAATGAGCAGTTCTTC